One sample yielded the 20 T cell receptor beta chains listed below, sequenced in a study of cytomegalovirus exposure and HLA in healthy donors. Profiled with immunoSEQ multiplex PCR; TCRdb holds only in-frame clones, not every one. Altogether 150,000 to 200,000 clones are present, roughly nine tenths being singletons, with the ten largest covering around 10%. Sequencing used PBMCs. All receptors derive from a woman aged 18-29 years in good health and CMV-seropositive.

The chain has TRBV27 and TRBJ2-2, with a weak D call TRBD2 (6 bases). The CDR3 runs to 15 residues. The V gene's germline CDR1 is MNHEY and CDR2 SMNVEV (reference sequence). Trimming stripped 6 bases from V and 4 bases from J, with 15 bases between. Here the CDR3 reads CASRPPTRFTGELFF. In DNA, the CDR3 is TGTGCCAGCAGGCCACCGACTAGGTTCACCGGGGAGCTGTTTTTT.

The J gene is TRBJ1-2, the V gene TRBV29-1, with D maybe TRBD1 (6 bases). The germline V gene encodes CDR1 SQVTM and CDR2 ANQGSEA. The CDR3 covers 16 residues. Trimming removed 6 bases from V and 2 bases from J, with 22 bases in between. This CDR3 reads CSVPAKGDRGNYGYTF. For the CDR3, the DNA is TGCAGCGTCCCCGCGAAGGGGGACCGAGGAAACTATGGCTACACCTTC.

The chain has TRBV21-1 and TRBJ1-1. TRBV21-1 is tagged as a pseudogene. This CDR3 is 13 amino acids long. The CDR3 loop reads CASRDWSNTEAFF. CDR3 DNA sequence: TGTGCCAGCAGAGACTGGTCGAACACTGAAGCTTTCTTT.

The chain carries TRBV27 and TRBJ2-7, with D maybe TRBD2 (5 bases). The V end was cut by 8 bases, the J end by 4 bases, with 15 bases between. The CDR3 totals 13 residues. Germline loops: CDR1 MNHEY, CDR2 SMNVEV (reference sequence). CDR3 loop: CASGTRTGYEQYF. Written as DNA, the CDR3 is TGTGCCAGCGGAACTAGAACGGGTTACGAGCAGTACTTC.

The chain uses TRBV7-2 and TRBJ2-7; maybe TRBD2 (5 bases). Germline V CDR1 and CDR2: SGHTA, FQGNSA. Trimming shortened V by 4 bases and J by 7 bases, and 14 bases separated the two germline ends. There are 13 residues in the CDR3. The CDR3 DNA reads as TGTGCCAGCAGCTCGTCTGTCCGGGGTGAGCAGTACTTC. Its translation is CASSSSVRGEQYF.

The chain employs TRBV2 and TRBJ1-1; D is unresolved. Between the trimmed V and J ends, which lost 4 bases and 1 base, there was a span of 4 bases. The CDR3 is 12 amino acids. Per germline, CDR1 SNHLY and CDR2 FYNNEI. Here the CDR3 DNA reads TGTGCCAGCAGTGCCCAGAACACTGAAGCTTTCTTT. Translation gives CASSAQNTEAFF.

A note on this clone: The identical CDR3 is also encoded by other nucleotide sequences in the sample. The rearrangement links TRBV29-1 to TRBJ2-2; 7 nucleotides align to TRBD1. The V gene's germline CDR1 is SQVTM and CDR2 ANQGSEA. The CDR3 loop spans 14 amino acids. Losses at the gene ends were 6 bases for V and 1 base for J; bases not matched to a gene: 5. CDR3 sequence: CSVPGQLNTGELFF. As DNA, the CDR3 is TGCAGCGTCCCGGGACAGTTGAACACCGGGGAGCTGTTTTTT.

The chain links TRBV28 to TRBJ1-1; D may be TRBD1 (5 bases). V was pared by 4 bases and J by 7 bases, with 13 bases between. CDR3 size: 13 residues. Per germline, CDR1 MDHEN and CDR2 SYDVKM. The CDR3 DNA follows: TGTGCCAGCAGTTATTCTGACAGCTATGAAGCTTTCTTT. Amino acid sequence: CASSYSDSYEAFF.

This chain links TRBV7-2 with TRBJ1-1, with D maybe TRBD1 (6 bases). Germline lookup yields CDR1 SGHTA and CDR2 FQGNSA. There are 15 residues in the CDR3. V gave up 5 bases and J gave up 1 base, with 14 bases separating them. CDR3 amino acids: CASSPQGIQNTEAFF. The DNA for the CDR3 is TGTGCCAGCAGCCCTCAGGGGATCCAGAACACTGAAGCTTTCTTT.

J is TRBJ2-5 and V is TRBV5-4; no clear D. Trimming pared 0 bases from V and 6 bases from J, leaving 15 bases between. Per germline, CDR1 SGHNT and CDR2 YYREEE (reference sequence). This CDR3 comprises 15 residues. This CDR3 reads CASSLAPNTHQTQYF. CDR3 in DNA: TGTGCCAGCAGCTTGGCCCCAAACACCCACCAGACCCAGTACTTC.

The chain carries TRBV30 and TRBJ2-1; 13 nucleotides line up with TRBD2. The V and J ends lost 3 bases and 9 bases, in that order; junction bases with no gene match: 8. The CDR3 has 15 residues. Germline assignment: CDR1 GTSNPN and CDR2 SVGIG (reference sequence). The CDR3 loop reads CAWSVLAGGPGEQFF. CDR3 DNA sequence: TGTGCCTGGAGCGTACTAGCGGGAGGGCCCGGTGAGCAGTTCTTC.

The V call is TRBV27, the J call TRBJ2-7, with TRBD2 as a possible D gene (5 bases). Trimming removed 6 bases from V and 1 base from J, with 16 bases in between. This CDR3 is built from 15 residues. CDR1 MNHEY and CDR2 SMNVEV come from the germline V gene (reference sequence). CDR3 amino acids: CASRRGSEPSYEQYF. The CDR3 nucleotides are TGTGCCAGCAGACGCGGGTCCGAGCCTTCCTACGAGCAGTACTTC.

This clone was counted between two and nine times. The chain joins TRBV5-4 to TRBJ2-5; D may be TRBD1 (5 bases). V dropped 4 bases and J dropped 5 bases, with 9 bases sitting between them. The CDR3 extends over 12 amino acids. From germline, CDR1 is SGHNT and CDR2 YYREEE (reference sequence). CDR3 residues: CASSQPGETQYF. In nucleotides, the CDR3 is TGTGCCAGCAGCCAGCCAGGGGAGACCCAGTACTTC.

This sequence joins TRBV25-1 and TRBJ2-6, with D unresolved. Germline-derived CDR1 and CDR2 are MGHDK and SYGVNS. V was pared by 4 bases and J by 1 base, with 5 bases between. The CDR3 runs 14 residues. CDR3 protein: CASSAPSGANVLTF. CDR3 bases: TGTGCCAGCAGTGCTCCTTCTGGGGCCAACGTCCTGACTTTC.

The V and J genes are TRBV6-5 and TRBJ2-7; no firm D call. V lost 6 bases to trimming and J lost 3 bases, with 6 bases between them. The germline V gene encodes CDR1 MNHEY and CDR2 SVGAGI. The CDR3 consists of 11 residues. CDR3 DNA sequence: TGTGCCAGCAGCCTCCGCTACGAGCAGTACTTC. Translated: CASSLRYEQYF.

The chain joins TRBV9 to TRBJ2-7, with TRBD2 matching over 9 bases. The V gene end was trimmed by 0 bases and the J gene end by 1 base; junction bases not matched to a gene: 5. From germline, CDR1 is SGDLS and CDR2 YYNGEE. The CDR3 totals 16 residues. CDR3 loop: CASSVGGGRGSYEQYF. The DNA for the CDR3 is TGTGCCAGCAGCGTAGGCGGCGGGAGGGGGTCCTACGAGCAGTACTTC.

The chain combines TRBV27 with TRBJ2-7; no firm D call. V was shortened by 5 bases and J by 4 bases, with 12 bases between the two germline ends. Germline assignment: CDR1 MNHEY and CDR2 SMNVEV (reference sequence). The CDR3 spans 13 residues. The CDR3 protein is CASSQAGLYEQYF. CDR3 nucleotides: TGTGCCAGCAGTCAAGCCGGGTTGTACGAGCAGTACTTC.

This chain joins TRBV20-1 and TRBJ2-3; D gene ambiguous. With 3 bases removed from V and 4 bases from J, the gap between germline ends came to 5 bases. The CDR3 totals 11 residues. Germline-derived CDR1 and CDR2 are DFQATT and SNEGSKA (reference sequence). CDR3 sequence (DNA): TGCAGTGCTAGCCAGGCAGATACGCAGTATTTT. Its protein product is CSASQADTQYF.

The chain recombines TRBV5-4 with TRBJ2-1; possibly TRBD1 for D (6 bases). The CDR3 spans 16 residues. Germline V gives CDR1 SGHNT, CDR2 YYREEE (reference sequence). V gave up 2 bases and J gave up 0 bases, with 12 bases separating them. This chain's CDR3 is CASSFPQGSSYNEQFF. The CDR3, as DNA: TGTGCCAGCAGCTTCCCACAGGGAAGCTCCTACAATGAGCAGTTCTTC. The entire variable domain, with the rest obtained from reference TRBV5-4 and TRBJ2-1, is as follows: ETGVTQSPTHLIKTRGQQVTLRCSSQSGHNTVSWYQQALGQGPQFIFQYYREEENGRGNFPPRFSGLQFPNYSSELNVNALELDDSALYLCASSFPQGSSYNEQFFGPGTRLTVL.

CDR3 in DNA: TGTGCCAGCAGCTTAGGCCTGCTGGGGGGAGGGAGCAATCAGCCCCAGCATTTT. It encodes CASSLGLLGGGSNQPQHF. J is TRBJ1-5 and V is TRBV11-2; possibly TRBD1 for D (5 bases). Looked up from germline, CDR1 is SGHAT and CDR2 is FQNNGV. V was pared by 1 base and J by 1 base, with 17 bases between. This CDR3 comprises 18 residues.